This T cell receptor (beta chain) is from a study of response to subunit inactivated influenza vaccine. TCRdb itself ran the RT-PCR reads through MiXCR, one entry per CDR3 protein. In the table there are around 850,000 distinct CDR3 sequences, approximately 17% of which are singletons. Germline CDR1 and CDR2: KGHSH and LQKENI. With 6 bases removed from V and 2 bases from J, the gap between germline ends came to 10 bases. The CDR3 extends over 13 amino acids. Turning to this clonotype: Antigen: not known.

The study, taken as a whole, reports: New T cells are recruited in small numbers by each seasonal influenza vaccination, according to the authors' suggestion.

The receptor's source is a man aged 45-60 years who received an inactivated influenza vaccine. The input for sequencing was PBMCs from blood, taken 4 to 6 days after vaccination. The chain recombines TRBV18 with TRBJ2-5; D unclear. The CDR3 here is CASSRKIQETQYF. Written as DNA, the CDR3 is TGTGCCAGCTCGCGAAAAATACAAGAGACCCAGTACTTC. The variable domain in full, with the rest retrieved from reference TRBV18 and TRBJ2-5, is NAGVMQNPRHLVRRRGQEARLRCSPMKGHSHVYWYRQLPEEGLKFMVYLQKENIIDESGMPKERFSAEFPKEGPSILRIQQVVRGDSAAYFCASSRKIQETQYFGPGTRLLVL.